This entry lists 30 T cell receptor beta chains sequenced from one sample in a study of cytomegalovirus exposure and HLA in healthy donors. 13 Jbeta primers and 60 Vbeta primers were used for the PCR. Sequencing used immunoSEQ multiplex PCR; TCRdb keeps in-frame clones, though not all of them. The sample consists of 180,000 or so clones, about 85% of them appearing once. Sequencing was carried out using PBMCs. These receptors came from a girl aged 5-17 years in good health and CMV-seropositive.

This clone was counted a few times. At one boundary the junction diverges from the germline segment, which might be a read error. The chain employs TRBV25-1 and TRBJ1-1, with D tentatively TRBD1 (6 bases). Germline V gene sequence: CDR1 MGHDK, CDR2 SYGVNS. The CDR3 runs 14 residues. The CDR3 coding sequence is TGTGCAAGCAGGGCACAGGGCTGGAGCACTGAAGCTTTCTTT. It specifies CASRAQGWSTEAFF.

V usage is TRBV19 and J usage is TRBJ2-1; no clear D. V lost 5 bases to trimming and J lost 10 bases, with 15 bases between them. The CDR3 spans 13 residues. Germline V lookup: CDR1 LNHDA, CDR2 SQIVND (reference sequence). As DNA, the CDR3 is TGTGCCAGTAGTTTTGGCTTTGAATGGGAGCAGTTCTTC. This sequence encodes CASSFGFEWEQFF.

CDR3 residues: CASSWDMKETQYF. The CDR3 coding sequence is TGTGCCAGCAGCTGGGACATGAAAGAGACCCAGTACTTC. This sequence joins TRBV5-6 and TRBJ2-5, with a possible D match to TRBD1 (6 bases). The CDR3 has 13 residues. V lost 3 bases and J 3 bases, leaving 9 bases between the germline ends. The germline V gene has CDR1 SGHDT and CDR2 YYEEEE.

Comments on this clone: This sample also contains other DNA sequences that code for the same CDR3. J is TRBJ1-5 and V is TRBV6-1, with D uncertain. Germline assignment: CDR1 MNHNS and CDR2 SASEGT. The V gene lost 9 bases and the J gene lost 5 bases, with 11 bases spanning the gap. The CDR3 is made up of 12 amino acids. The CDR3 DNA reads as TGTGCCAGTACTGGGGAGGATCAGCCCCAGCATTTT. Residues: CASTGEDQPQHF.

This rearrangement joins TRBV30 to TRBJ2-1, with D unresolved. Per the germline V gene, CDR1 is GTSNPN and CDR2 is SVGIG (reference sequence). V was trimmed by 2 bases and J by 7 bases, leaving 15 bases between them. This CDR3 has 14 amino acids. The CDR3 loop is CAWSSPTRSNEQFF. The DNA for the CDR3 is TGTGCCTGGAGTTCCCCCACCCGGTCGAATGAGCAGTTCTTC.

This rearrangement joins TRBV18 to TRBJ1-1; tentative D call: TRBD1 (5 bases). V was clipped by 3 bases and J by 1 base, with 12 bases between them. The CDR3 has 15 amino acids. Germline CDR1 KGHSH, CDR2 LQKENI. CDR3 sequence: CASSPQDTPNTEAFF. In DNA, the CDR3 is TGTGCCAGCTCACCGCAGGACACTCCGAACACTGAAGCTTTCTTT.

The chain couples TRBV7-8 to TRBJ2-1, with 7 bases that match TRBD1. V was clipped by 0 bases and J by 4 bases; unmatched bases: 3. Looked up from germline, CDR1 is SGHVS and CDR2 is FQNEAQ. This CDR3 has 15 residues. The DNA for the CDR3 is TGTGCCAGCAGCTTAGCGGACAGGATTTACAATGAGCAGTTCTTC. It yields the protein CASSLADRIYNEQFF.

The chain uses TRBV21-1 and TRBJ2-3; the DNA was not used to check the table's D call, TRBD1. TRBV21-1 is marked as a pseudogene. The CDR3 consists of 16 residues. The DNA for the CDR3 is TGTGCCAGCAGCAAAGGACAGGGGGACAGCACAGATACGCAGTATTTT. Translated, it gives CASSKGQGDSTDTQYF.

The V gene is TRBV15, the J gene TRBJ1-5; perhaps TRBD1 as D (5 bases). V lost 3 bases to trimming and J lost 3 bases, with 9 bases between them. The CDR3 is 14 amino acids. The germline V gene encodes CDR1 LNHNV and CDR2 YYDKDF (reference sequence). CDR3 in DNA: TGTGCCACCAGCAGCCAGGGATTCAATCAGCCCCAGCATTTT. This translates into CATSSQGFNQPQHF.

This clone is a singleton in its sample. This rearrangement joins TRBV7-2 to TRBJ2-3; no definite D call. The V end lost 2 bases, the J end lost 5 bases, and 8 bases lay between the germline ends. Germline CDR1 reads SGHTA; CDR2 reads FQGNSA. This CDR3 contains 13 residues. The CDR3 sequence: CASSLSRKDTQYF. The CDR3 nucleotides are TGTGCCAGCAGCTTATCTAGGAAAGATACGCAGTATTTT.

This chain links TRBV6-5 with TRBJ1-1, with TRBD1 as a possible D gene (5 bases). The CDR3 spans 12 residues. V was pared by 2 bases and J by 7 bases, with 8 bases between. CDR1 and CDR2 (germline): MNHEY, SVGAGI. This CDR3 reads CASSYGDSEAFF. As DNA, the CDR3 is TGTGCCAGCAGTTACGGTGACAGTGAAGCTTTCTTT.

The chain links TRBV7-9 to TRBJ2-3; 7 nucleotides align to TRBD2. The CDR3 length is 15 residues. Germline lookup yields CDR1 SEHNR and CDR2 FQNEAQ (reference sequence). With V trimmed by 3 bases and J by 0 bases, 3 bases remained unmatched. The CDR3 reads CASSFPSGSTDTQYF. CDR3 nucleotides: TGTGCCAGCAGCTTTCCTAGCGGCAGCACAGATACGCAGTATTTT.

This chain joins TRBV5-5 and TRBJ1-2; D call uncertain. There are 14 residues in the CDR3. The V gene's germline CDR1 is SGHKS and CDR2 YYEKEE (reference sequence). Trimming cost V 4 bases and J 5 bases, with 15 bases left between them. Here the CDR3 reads CASSPGEIGYGYTF. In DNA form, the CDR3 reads TGTGCCAGCAGCCCGGGAGAGATAGGGTATGGCTACACCTTC.

The CDR3: CASSEWGEEYF. CDR3 bases: TGTGCCAGCAGCGAATGGGGGGAGGAGTACTTC. This sequence joins TRBV11-2 and TRBJ2-7, with D tentatively TRBD2 (6 bases). V lost 5 bases and J lost 11, with 13 bases in between. CDR1 and CDR2 from the germline V gene are SGHAT and FQNNGV. The CDR3 is 11 amino acids.

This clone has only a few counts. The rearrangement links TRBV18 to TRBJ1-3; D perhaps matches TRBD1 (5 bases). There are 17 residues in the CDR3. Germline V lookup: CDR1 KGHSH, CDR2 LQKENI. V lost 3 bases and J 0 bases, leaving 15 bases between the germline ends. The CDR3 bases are TGTGCCAGCTCACCTTGGGGGGGTTCCGTCTCTGGAAACACCATATATTTT. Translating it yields CASSPWGGSVSGNTIYF.

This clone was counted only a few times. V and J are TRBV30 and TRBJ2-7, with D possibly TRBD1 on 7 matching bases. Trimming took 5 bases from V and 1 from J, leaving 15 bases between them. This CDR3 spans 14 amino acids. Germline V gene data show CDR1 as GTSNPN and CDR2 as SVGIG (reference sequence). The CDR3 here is CAWPPTGRSYEQYF. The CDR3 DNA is TGTGCCTGGCCCCCGACAGGGAGGTCCTACGAGCAGTACTTC.

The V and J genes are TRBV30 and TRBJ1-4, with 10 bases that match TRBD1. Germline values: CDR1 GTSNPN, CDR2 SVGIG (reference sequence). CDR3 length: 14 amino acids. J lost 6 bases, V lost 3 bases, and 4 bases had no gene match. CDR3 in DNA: TGTGCCTGGAGGAGACAGGGGGCGGATGAAAAACTGTTTTTT. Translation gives CAWRRQGADEKLFF.

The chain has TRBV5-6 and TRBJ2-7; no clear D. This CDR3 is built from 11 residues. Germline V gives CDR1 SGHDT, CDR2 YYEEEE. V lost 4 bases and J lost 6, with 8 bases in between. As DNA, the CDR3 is TGTGCCAGCAGCATGACATCCGAGCAGTACTTC. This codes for CASSMTSEQYF.

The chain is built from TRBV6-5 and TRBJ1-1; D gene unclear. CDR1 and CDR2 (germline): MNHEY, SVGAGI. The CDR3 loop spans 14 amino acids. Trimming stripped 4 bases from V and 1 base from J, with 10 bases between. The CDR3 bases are TGTGCCAGCAGTTTTAACATGGCGAACACTGAAGCTTTCTTT. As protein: CASSFNMANTEAFF.

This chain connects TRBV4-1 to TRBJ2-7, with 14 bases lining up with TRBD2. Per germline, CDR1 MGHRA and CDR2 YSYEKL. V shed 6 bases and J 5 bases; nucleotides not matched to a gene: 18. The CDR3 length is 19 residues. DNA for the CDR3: TGCGCCAGCAGATTCAGGCTATCGGGACTAGCGGGAGCAAGCGACGAGCAGTACTTC. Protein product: CASRFRLSGLAGASDEQYF.

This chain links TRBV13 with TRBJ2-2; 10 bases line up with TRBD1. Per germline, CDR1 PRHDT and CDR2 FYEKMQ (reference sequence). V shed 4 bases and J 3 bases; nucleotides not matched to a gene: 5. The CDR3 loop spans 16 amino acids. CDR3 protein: CASSSLDRGHTGELFF. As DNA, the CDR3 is TGTGCCAGCAGCTCCCTCGACAGGGGGCACACCGGGGAGCTGTTTTTT.

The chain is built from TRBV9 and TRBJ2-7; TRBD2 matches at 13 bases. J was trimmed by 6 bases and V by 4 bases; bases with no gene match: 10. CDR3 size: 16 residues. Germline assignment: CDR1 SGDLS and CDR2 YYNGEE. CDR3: CASSPGLAGLVREQYF. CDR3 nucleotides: TGTGCCAGCAGCCCGGGACTAGCGGGACTAGTACGCGAGCAGTACTTC.

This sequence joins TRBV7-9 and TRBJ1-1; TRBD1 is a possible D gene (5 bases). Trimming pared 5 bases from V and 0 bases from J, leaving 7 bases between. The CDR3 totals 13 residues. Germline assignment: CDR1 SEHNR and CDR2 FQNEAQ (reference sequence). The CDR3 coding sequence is TGTGCCAGCAGCCCGACAGTGAACACTGAAGCTTTCTTT. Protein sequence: CASSPTVNTEAFF.

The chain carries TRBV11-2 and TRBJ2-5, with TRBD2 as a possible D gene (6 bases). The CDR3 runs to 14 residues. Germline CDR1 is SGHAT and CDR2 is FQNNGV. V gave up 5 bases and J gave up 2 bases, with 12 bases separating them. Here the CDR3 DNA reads TGTGCCAGCAGCCGAAGCGGGCCTCAAGAGACCCAGTACTTC. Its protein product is CASSRSGPQETQYF.

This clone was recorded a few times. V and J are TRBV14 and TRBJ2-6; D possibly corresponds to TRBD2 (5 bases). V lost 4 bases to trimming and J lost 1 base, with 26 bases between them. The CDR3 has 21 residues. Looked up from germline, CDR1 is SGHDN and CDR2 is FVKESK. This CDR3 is CASSRTRLMGQQPSGANVLTF. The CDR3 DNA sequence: TGTGCCAGCAGCCGAACGAGACTAATGGGCCAGCAGCCTTCTGGGGCCAACGTCCTGACTTTC.

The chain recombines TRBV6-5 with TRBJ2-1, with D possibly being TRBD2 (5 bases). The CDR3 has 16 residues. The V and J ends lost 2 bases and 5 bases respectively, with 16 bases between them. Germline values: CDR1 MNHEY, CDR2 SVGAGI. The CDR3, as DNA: TGTGCCAGCAGTTACCCTCCCGGGAATTTAAACAATGAGCAGTTCTTC. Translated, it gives CASSYPPGNLNNEQFF.

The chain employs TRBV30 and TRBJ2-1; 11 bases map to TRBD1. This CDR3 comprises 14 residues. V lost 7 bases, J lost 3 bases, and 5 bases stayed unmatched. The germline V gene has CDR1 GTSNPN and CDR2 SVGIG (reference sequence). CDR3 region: CAFWTGGNYNEQFF. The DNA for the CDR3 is TGTGCCTTTTGGACAGGGGGCAACTACAATGAGCAGTTCTTC.

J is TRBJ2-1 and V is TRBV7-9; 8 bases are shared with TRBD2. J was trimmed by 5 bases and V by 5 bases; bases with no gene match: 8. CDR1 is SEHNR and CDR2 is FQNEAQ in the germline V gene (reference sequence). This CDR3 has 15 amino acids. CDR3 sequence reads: CASSASGYENNEQFF. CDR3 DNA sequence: TGTGCCAGCAGCGCTAGCGGGTATGAGAACAATGAGCAGTTCTTC.

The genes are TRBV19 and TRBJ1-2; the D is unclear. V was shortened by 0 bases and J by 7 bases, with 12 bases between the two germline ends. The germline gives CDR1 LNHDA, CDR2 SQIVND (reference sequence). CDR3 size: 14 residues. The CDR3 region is CASSIDQVRRGYTF. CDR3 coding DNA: TGTGCCAGTAGTATAGATCAGGTCCGGCGTGGCTACACCTTC. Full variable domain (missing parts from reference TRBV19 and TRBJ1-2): DGGITQSPKYLFRKEGQNVTLSCEQNLNHDAMYWYRQDPGQGLRLIYYSQIVNDFQKGDIAEGYSVSREKKESFPLTVTSAQKNPTAFYLCASSIDQVRRGYTFGSGTRLTVV.

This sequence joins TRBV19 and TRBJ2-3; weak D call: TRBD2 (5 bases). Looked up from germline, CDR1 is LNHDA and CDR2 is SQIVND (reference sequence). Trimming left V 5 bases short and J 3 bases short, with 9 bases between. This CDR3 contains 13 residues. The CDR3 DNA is TGTGCCAGTAGTGACACGGGAACAGATACGCAGTATTTT. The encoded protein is CASSDTGTDTQYF.